Below, 5 T cell receptor beta chains from the same sample are listed, as sequenced in a study of cytomegalovirus exposure and HLA in healthy donors. Primers for the PCR totalled 60 Vbeta and 13 Jbeta. TCRdb's table, derived via immunoSEQ multiplex PCR, lists solely in-frame clones and lacks some. The repertoire has 150,000 to 200,000 clones, approximately 85% of them found once; the top ten carry 1.5% to 2%. Material: PBMCs. All receptors come from a man aged 18 to 35 in good health and CMV-seronegative.

The V call is TRBV7-2, the J call TRBJ2-2; unclear D gene. Trimming stripped 2 bases from V and 1 base from J, with 5 bases between. The CDR3 spans 14 residues. CDR1 is SGHTA and CDR2 is FQGNSA in the germline V gene. CDR3 bases: TGTGCCAGCAGCTTACTAGGGAACACCGGGGAGCTGTTTTTT. Translation gives CASSLLGNTGELFF.

J is TRBJ2-3 and V is TRBV7-8; 12 bases line up with TRBD2. CDR1 and CDR2 from the germline V gene are SGHVS and FQNEAQ. This CDR3 has 16 amino acids. Trimming cost V 4 bases and J 4 bases; bases outside gene matches: 6. For the CDR3, the DNA is TGTGCCAGCAGCTGGCTAGCGGGAGGGCTCCCAGATACGCAGTATTTT. Protein product: CASSWLAGGLPDTQYF.

This clone turned up a few times. The chain is built from TRBV12-5 and TRBJ1-5; 7 positions agree with TRBD1. The germline V gene encodes CDR1 LGHNT and CDR2 FRNRAP. CDR3 length: 14 residues. V gave up 1 base and J gave up 5 bases; unmatched junction bases: 2. CDR3 loop: CASGLGQGHQPQHF. Written as DNA, the CDR3 is TGTGCTAGTGGTTTGGGACAGGGACATCAGCCCCAGCATTTT.

This chain uses TRBV4-3 with TRBJ2-1; 8 nucleotides match TRBD2. After removal of 5 bases from V and 5 bases from J, the junction contained 8 bases not matched to a gene. Germline CDR1 LGHNA, CDR2 YSLEER. There are 15 residues in the CDR3. The CDR3 here is CASSRAGAGHNEQFF. The CDR3 coding sequence is TGCGCCAGCAGCAGAGCGGGAGCCGGACACAATGAGCAGTTCTTC.

The V gene is TRBV28, the J gene TRBJ2-6, with D possibly TRBD2 on 6 matching bases. Trimming cost V 3 bases and J 0 bases, with 12 bases left between them. The germline gives CDR1 MDHEN, CDR2 SYDVKM. The CDR3 loop spans 17 amino acids. In nucleotides, the CDR3 is TGTGCCAGCAGTTTCCACGTGGGAGGCTCTGGGGCCAACGTCCTGACTTTC. Protein product: CASSFHVGGSGANVLTF.